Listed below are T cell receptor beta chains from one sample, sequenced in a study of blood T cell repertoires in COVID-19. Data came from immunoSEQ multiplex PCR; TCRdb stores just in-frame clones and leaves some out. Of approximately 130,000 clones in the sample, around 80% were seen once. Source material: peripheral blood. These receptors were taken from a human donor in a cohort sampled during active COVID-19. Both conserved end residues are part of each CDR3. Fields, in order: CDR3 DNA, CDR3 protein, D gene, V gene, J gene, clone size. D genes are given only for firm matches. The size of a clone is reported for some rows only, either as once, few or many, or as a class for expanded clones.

DNA: TGTGCCTGGAGTTTCTCACCCCGGGCCGGGGAGCTGTTTTTT
CDR3: CAWSFSPRAGELFF
D: NA
V: TRBV30
J: TRBJ2-2
size: NA

DNA: TGTGCCAGCAGTTTATCGGGCAGTAATTCACCCCTCCACTTT
CDR3: CASSLSGSNSPLHF
D: NA
V: TRBV27
J: TRBJ1-6
size: NA

DNA: TGTGCCAGCAGCGCCAGATCCTCTAGCACAGATACGCAGTATTTT
CDR3: CASSARSSSTDTQYF
D: NA
V: TRBV9
J: TRBJ2-3
size: NA

DNA: TGTGCCAGCAGTTGGGGGGACTTAGACACCTCTGGGAGGTATTCGTTGTCCTACGAGCAGTACTTC
CDR3: CASSWGDLDTSGRYSLSYEQYF
D: NA
V: TRBV27
J: TRBJ2-7
size: NA

DNA: TGTGCCAGCAGCTTAGGAGGTAACACCGGGGAGCTGTTTTTT
CDR3: CASSLGGNTGELFF
D: NA
V: TRBV7-9
J: TRBJ2-2
size: NA

DNA: TGTGCCAGCAGCTTAATACCCCAGCTACTAGCTAACTATGGCTACACCTTC
CDR3: CASSLIPQLLANYGYTF
D: NA
V: TRBV5-5
J: TRBJ1-2
size: few

DNA: TGTGCCAGCACCCAGACAGGGGATAATGGCTACACCTTC
CDR3: CASTQTGDNGYTF
D: TRBD1
V: TRBV11-2
J: TRBJ1-2
size: NA

DNA: TGTGCCAGCAGTTTAGACAGGGGAAGGGGCTACACCTTC
CDR3: CASSLDRGRGYTF
D: TRBD1
V: TRBV12-3/TRBV12-4
J: TRBJ1-2
size: NA

DNA: TGCGCCAGCAGCTTGGAGGGACAGCCGTCCTATGGCTACACCTTC
CDR3: CASSLEGQPSYGYTF
D: TRBD1
V: TRBV5-1
J: TRBJ1-2
size: few

DNA: TGTGCCACCAGCATCCTCAAGCACAATGAGCAGTTCTTC
CDR3: CATSILKHNEQFF
D: NA
V: TRBV15
J: TRBJ2-1
size: NA

DNA: TGTGCCAGCGCCCCGGCGCCCCGAAGGGAGGCTTTCTTT
CDR3: CASAPAPRREAFF
D: NA
V: TRBV5-8
J: TRBJ1-1
size: NA

DNA: TGCGCCAGCAGCTTGCGGACAGGGACATACGAGCAGTACTTC
CDR3: CASSLRTGTYEQYF
D: TRBD1
V: TRBV5-1
J: TRBJ2-7
size: few

DNA: TGCGCCAGCAGCTTGACAGGGGGCCAGGCGGGCAATGAGCAGTTCTTC
CDR3: CASSLTGGQAGNEQFF
D: TRBD1
V: TRBV5-1
J: TRBJ2-1
size: NA

DNA: TGCGCCAGCAGCCAGGACAGGCGCGGTTTCGACGAGCAGTACTTC
CDR3: CASSQDRRGFDEQYF
D: TRBD1
V: TRBV4-1
J: TRBJ2-7
size: NA

DNA: TGTGCCAGCAGTGATAGGAGGGTCCCCGGGGAGCTGTTTTTT
CDR3: CASSDRRVPGELFF
D: NA
V: TRBV2
J: TRBJ2-2
size: NA

DNA: TGTGCCAGCAGTTACTCCTCTCCGACAGGGAAGGAGGACGATAGCAATCAGCCCCAGCATTTT
CDR3: CASSYSSPTGKEDDSNQPQHF
D: TRBD1
V: TRBV6-7
J: TRBJ1-5
size: few

DNA: TGTGCCAGTAGTATGGGTTCTGGGGCGGGGGAGCAGTACTTC
CDR3: CASSMGSGAGEQYF
D: NA
V: TRBV19
J: TRBJ2-7
size: NA

DNA: TGTGCCAGCAGTGAAGTCAAGGGGGCTGGCTACACCTTC
CDR3: CASSEVKGAGYTF
D: TRBD1
V: TRBV6-1
J: TRBJ1-2
size: NA

DNA: TGTGCCAGCAGCTTAGACAGGTCGGAAGCTTTCTTT
CDR3: CASSLDRSEAFF
D: NA
V: TRBV7-9
J: TRBJ1-1
size: NA

DNA: TGTGCCAGCGGGGGGGGTGCAACTAATGAAAAACTGTTTTTT
CDR3: CASGGGATNEKLFF
D: NA
V: TRBV7-6
J: TRBJ1-4
size: NA

DNA: TGTGCCAGTAGTATCTTAGGGGGCAATCAGCCCCAGCATTTT
CDR3: CASSILGGNQPQHF
D: NA
V: TRBV19
J: TRBJ1-5
size: NA

DNA: TGTGCCAGCAGCAAACCGCTCGGACAGGGGAAGGGCACAGATACGCAGTATTTT
CDR3: CASSKPLGQGKGTDTQYF
D: NA
V: TRBV21-1
J: TRBJ2-3
size: NA

DNA: TGTGCCAGCATCAACGCGGGACTAGCGGGTGAGCAGTTCTTC
CDR3: CASINAGLAGEQFF
D: TRBD2
V: TRBV3-1/TRBV3-2
J: TRBJ2-1
size: NA

DNA: TGTGCCAGCAGCCCCTGGACAGGATTCGGCTACGAGCAGTACTTC
CDR3: CASSPWTGFGYEQYF
D: TRBD1
V: TRBV3-1/TRBV3-2
J: TRBJ2-7
size: NA

DNA: TGTGCCACCAGGGGACAGGGTAGACAAGAGCAGTACTTC
CDR3: CATRGQGRQEQYF
D: TRBD1
V: TRBV15
J: TRBJ2-7
size: NA

DNA: TGTGCCAGCAGTGAACAGGGTCTCACAGATACGCAGTATTTT
CDR3: CASSEQGLTDTQYF
D: NA
V: TRBV2
J: TRBJ2-3
size: NA

DNA: TGTGCCAGCAGCCGAACGACAGGGGAAAATGAGCAGTTCTTC
CDR3: CASSRTTGENEQFF
D: TRBD1
V: TRBV11-2
J: TRBJ2-1
size: NA

DNA: TGCGCCAGCAGCCGACTTACTACTCGAGGGACAGGGAGCTCCTACAATGAGCAGTTCTTC
CDR3: CASSRLTTRGTGSSYNEQFF
D: TRBD1
V: TRBV5-1
J: TRBJ2-1
size: once

DNA: TGTGCCACCAGCATAGACCCCATTAGCACAGATACGCAGTATTTT
CDR3: CATSIDPISTDTQYF
D: NA
V: TRBV15
J: TRBJ2-3
size: NA

DNA: TGTGCCAGCACCCTTTTACTGACAGGGGTCTACGAGCAGTACTTC
CDR3: CASTLLLTGVYEQYF
D: TRBD1
V: TRBV6-5
J: TRBJ2-7
size: NA

DNA: TGTGCCAACACGAGGGGGAGCTCCTACAATGAGCAGTTCTTC
CDR3: CANTRGSSYNEQFF
D: NA
V: TRBV7-7
J: TRBJ2-1
size: NA

DNA: TGCGCCAGCAGTTCCGGACAGGCCTTTGGTGAGCAGTTCTTC
CDR3: CASSSGQAFGEQFF
D: TRBD1
V: TRBV10-1
J: TRBJ2-1
size: once

DNA: TGTGCCAGCAGCACAGGGACCAGGAGCAATCAGCCCCAGCATTTT
CDR3: CASSTGTRSNQPQHF
D: NA
V: TRBV27
J: TRBJ1-5
size: NA

DNA: TGTGCCAGCAGTCCCTCTCGCCAGGGGGCGGGATCCTATGGCTACACCTTC
CDR3: CASSPSRQGAGSYGYTF
D: TRBD1
V: TRBV6-6
J: TRBJ1-2
size: NA

DNA: TGTGCCAGCAGCCTCGAGCGCCGCTATGGCTACACCTTC
CDR3: CASSLERRYGYTF
D: NA
V: TRBV7-8
J: TRBJ1-2
size: NA

DNA: TGTGCCACCAGCAGAGAAGGGACAGGGAGCCAAAGGAGAAACTTC
CDR3: CATSREGTGSQRRNF
D: TRBD1
V: TRBV15
J: TRBJ2-7
size: NA

DNA: TGTGCCAGTAGCCTAGACAGGGCATATTCACCCCTCCACTTT
CDR3: CASSLDRAYSPLHF
D: TRBD1
V: TRBV19
J: TRBJ1-6
size: once

DNA: TGTGCCAGCAGTTACTCGGGACAGGGGAATGGGGCTGAAGCTTTCTTT
CDR3: CASSYSGQGNGAEAFF
D: TRBD1
V: TRBV6-5
J: TRBJ1-1
size: NA

DNA: TGTGCCAGCAGTGAAACCGGGAGACAAGAGACCCAGTACTTC
CDR3: CASSETGRQETQYF
D: NA
V: TRBV2
J: TRBJ2-5
size: NA

DNA: TGTGCCAGCAGGCCACCTACCTCAGGGGGCGAAGGTGGCTACACCTTC
CDR3: CASRPPTSGGEGGYTF
D: TRBD1
V: TRBV9
J: TRBJ1-2
size: NA

DNA: TGTGCCAGCAGCTTAGGAGGGGGATCTAACTATGGCTACACCTTC
CDR3: CASSLGGGSNYGYTF
D: NA
V: TRBV11-2
J: TRBJ1-2
size: NA

DNA: TGTGCCGGGGAGACAGGATTAACTAGCTCTGGAAACACCATATATTTT
CDR3: CAGETGLTSSGNTIYF
D: NA
V: TRBV30
J: TRBJ1-3
size: NA

DNA: TGCGCCAGCAGCCAAGACTTTGCAGGGTGGGTTCAGCCCCAGCATTTT
CDR3: CASSQDFAGWVQPQHF
D: NA
V: TRBV4-1
J: TRBJ1-5
size: NA

DNA: TGTGCCAGCAGTTACGACAGGGGAAACACCATATATTTT
CDR3: CASSYDRGNTIYF
D: NA
V: TRBV6-5
J: TRBJ1-3
size: once

DNA: TGTGCCAGCAGCTTGTCGGACAGGGGGCGAGAGACCCAGTACTTC
CDR3: CASSLSDRGRETQYF
D: TRBD1
V: TRBV5-4
J: TRBJ2-5
size: NA

DNA: TGTGCCAGTAGTACAGGGGCCCAAAACCAAGAGACCCAGTACTTC
CDR3: CASSTGAQNQETQYF
D: NA
V: TRBV19
J: TRBJ2-5
size: NA

DNA: TGTGCCAGCTCACTGTCCGGGACAGGGGCTTCGGAGACCCAGTACTTC
CDR3: CASSLSGTGASETQYF
D: TRBD1
V: TRBV18
J: TRBJ2-5
size: NA

DNA: TGTGCCAGTACCCCCACCGGGGACAGGGGGAACTATGGCTACACCTTC
CDR3: CASTPTGDRGNYGYTF
D: TRBD1
V: TRBV19
J: TRBJ1-2
size: NA

DNA: TGTGCCAGCAGCACCCGGGACATCAAAATCTCCTATAATTCACCCCTCCACTTT
CDR3: CASSTRDIKISYNSPLHF
D: NA
V: TRBV7-6
J: TRBJ1-6
size: NA